Each of the 13 T cell receptor beta chains below was sequenced from the same sample in a study of beta chain features in type 1 diabetes. Expressed TCRB transcripts got sequenced, as all isolated RNA was reverse transcribed. Assay: immunoSEQ multiplex PCR; the TCRdb copy retains only in-frame clones and omits some. This sample has about 930,000 clones, with roughly 15% found just once. Input material: naive CD4+ T cells from blood. These receptors came from a woman under 30 in good health.

V usage is TRBV20-1 and J usage is TRBJ2-5; unclear D gene. The V gene's germline CDR1 is DFQATT and CDR2 SNEGSKA (reference sequence). With 3 bases removed from V and 5 bases from J, the gap between germline ends came to 7 bases. CDR3 length equals 11 residues. For the CDR3, the DNA is TGCAGTGCTAGTCCCCCTGAGACCCAGTACTTC. This gives the protein CSASPPETQYF.

This clone was seen a handful of times. V gene TRBV6-6 combines with J gene TRBJ1-1; TRBD1 agrees at 7 bases. The trim removed 6 bases at V and 0 bases at J, leaving 4 bases unmatched. CDR1 and CDR2 from the germline V gene are MNHNY and SVGAGI (reference sequence). CDR3 length: 14 amino acids. The CDR3 region is CASSRTGVNTEAFF. CDR3 nucleotides: TGTGCCAGCAGCCGAACAGGGGTGAACACTGAAGCTTTCTTT.

V gene TRBV27 combines with J gene TRBJ2-1; 10 bases fit TRBD2. The J segment lost 10 bases and the V segment lost 1 base, leaving 7 bases of the junction unmatched. The CDR3 runs 15 residues. CDR1 MNHEY and CDR2 SMNVEV come from the germline V gene (reference sequence). The CDR3 loop reads CASSLFPRTSGEQFF. CDR3 DNA sequence: TGTGCCAGCAGTTTATTCCCCAGGACTAGCGGCGAGCAGTTCTTC.

There are a few counts of this clone. CDR3 sequence reads: CASIVGRGFSQETQYF. The CDR3, as DNA: TGTGCCAGCATAGTGGGCAGGGGATTTAGCCAAGAGACCCAGTACTTC. The V gene is TRBV27, the J gene TRBJ2-5; TRBD1 might be the D (6 bases). From germline, CDR1 is MNHEY and CDR2 SMNVEV (reference sequence). This CDR3 comprises 16 residues. The V end lost 7 bases, the J end lost 1 base, and 19 bases lay between the germline ends.

This clone was recorded a few times. The chain recombines TRBV20-1 with TRBJ2-7; no clear D. V lost 3 bases and J lost 6, with 9 bases in between. Per germline, CDR1 DFQATT and CDR2 SNEGSKA (reference sequence). The CDR3 length is 11 residues. The CDR3 DNA sequence: TGCAGTGCTAGCGGCAGAGCCGAGCAGTACTTC. This sequence encodes CSASGRAEQYF.

This clone appeared a few times. The chain uses TRBV7-9 and TRBJ2-1; the D gene could be TRBD1 or TRBD2 (5 bases each). From germline, CDR1 is SEHNR and CDR2 FQNEAQ (reference sequence). V was trimmed by 1 base and J by 1 base, leaving 11 bases between them. CDR3 length: 16 amino acids. CDR3 nucleotides: TGTGCCAGCAGCTTAGGGACGGGGCGATCCTACAATGAGCAGTTCTTC. It codes for CASSLGTGRSYNEQFF.

The chain carries TRBV19 and TRBJ2-2, with D tentatively TRBD1 (6 bases). This CDR3 spans 16 amino acids. In germline, CDR1 is LNHDA, CDR2 SQIVND (reference sequence). V lost 5 bases and J lost 0, with 13 bases in between. The CDR3 here is CASSWGQGSNTGELFF. The CDR3 DNA reads as TGTGCCAGTAGTTGGGGCCAGGGGTCGAACACCGGGGAGCTGTTTTTT. Complete variable domain (other parts from reference TRBV19 and TRBJ2-2): DGGITQSPKYLFRKEGQNVTLSCEQNLNHDAMYWYRQDPGQGLRLIYYSQIVNDFQKGDIAEGYSVSREKKESFPLTVTSAQKNPTAFYLCASSWGQGSNTGELFFGEGSRLTVL.

Only a few counts were recorded for this clone. CDR3 amino acids: CASSKDSKNNEQFF. CDR3 coding DNA: TGTGCCAGCAGCAAGGACAGTAAAAACAATGAGCAGTTCTTC. The V gene is TRBV5-4, the J gene TRBJ2-1; D is perhaps TRBD1 (6 bases). CDR1 SGHNT and CDR2 YYREEE come from the germline V gene (reference sequence). V lost 4 bases to trimming and J lost 5 bases, with 13 bases between them. This CDR3 is 14 amino acids long.

This clone occurred a few times. The rearrangement joins TRBV15 to TRBJ2-7; no firm D call. V was clipped by 3 bases and J by 3 bases, with 12 bases between them. Germline V gene lookup returns CDR1 LNHNV and CDR2 YYDKDF (reference sequence). This CDR3 has 14 residues. CDR3 sequence: CATSREGLGYEQYF. For the CDR3, the DNA is TGTGCCACCAGCAGGGAAGGCCTCGGCTACGAGCAGTACTTC.

The table lists this clone with a few counts. In nucleotides, the CDR3 is TGTGCCAGTAGTACTAGCGGGAGGGCCGGTAATGAGCAGTTCTTC. It translates to CASSTSGRAGNEQFF. The chain combines TRBV19 with TRBJ2-1, with TRBD2 identical over 12 bases. Germline loops: CDR1 LNHDA, CDR2 SQIVND (reference sequence). With V trimmed by 4 bases and J by 7 bases, 5 bases remained unmatched. The CDR3 has 15 amino acids.

The chain joins TRBV28 to TRBJ2-1; 8 nucleotides line up with TRBD1. The CDR3 has 15 amino acids. The junction had 12 bases not matched to a gene; V was cut back by 6 bases and J by 8 bases. The germline V gene has CDR1 MDHEN and CDR2 SYDVKM. CDR3: CASRVWTGYPHEQFF. The CDR3 DNA is TGTGCCAGCAGGGTTTGGACAGGGTATCCACATGAGCAGTTCTTC.

This clone was observed a single time. This chain joins TRBV5-4 and TRBJ1-1, with 7 bases aligning to TRBD1. Germline CDR1 SGHNT, CDR2 YYREEE (reference sequence). V lost 6 bases to trimming and J lost 5 bases; unmatched junction nucleotides: 7. The CDR3 consists of 13 residues. CDR3 in DNA: TGTGCCAGCACCCTAGGGGGCAGGACTGAAGCTTTCTTT. The encoded protein is CASTLGGRTEAFF.

The CDR3 is CASSLTGEYGYTF. CDR3 bases: TGTGCCAGCAGCTTGACAGGAGAATATGGCTACACCTTC. The chain couples TRBV7-9 to TRBJ1-2, with a tentative D call TRBD1 (6 bases). The CDR3 runs to 13 residues. Germline V lookup: CDR1 SEHNR, CDR2 FQNEAQ (reference sequence). Deletions cut 3 bases from V and 5 bases from J, with 10 bases between.